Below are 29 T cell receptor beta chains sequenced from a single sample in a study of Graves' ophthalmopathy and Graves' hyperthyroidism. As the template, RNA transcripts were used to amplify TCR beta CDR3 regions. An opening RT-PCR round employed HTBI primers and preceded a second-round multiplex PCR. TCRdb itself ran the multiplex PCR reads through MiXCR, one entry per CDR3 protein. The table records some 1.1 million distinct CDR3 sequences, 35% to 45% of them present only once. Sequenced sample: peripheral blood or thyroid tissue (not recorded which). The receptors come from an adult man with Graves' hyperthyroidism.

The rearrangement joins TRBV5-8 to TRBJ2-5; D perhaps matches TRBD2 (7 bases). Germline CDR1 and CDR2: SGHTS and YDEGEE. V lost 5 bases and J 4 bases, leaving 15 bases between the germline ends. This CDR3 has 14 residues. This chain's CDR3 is CASSGRGFPETQYF. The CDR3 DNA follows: TGTGCCAGCAGTGGGAGGGGGTTCCCAGAGACCCAGTACTTC.

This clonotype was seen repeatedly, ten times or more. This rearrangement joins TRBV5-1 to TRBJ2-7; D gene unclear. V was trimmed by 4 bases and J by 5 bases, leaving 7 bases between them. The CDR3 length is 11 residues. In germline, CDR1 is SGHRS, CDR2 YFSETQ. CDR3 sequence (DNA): TGCGCCAGCAGCGCAAAAAACGAGCAGTACTTC. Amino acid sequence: CASSAKNEQYF. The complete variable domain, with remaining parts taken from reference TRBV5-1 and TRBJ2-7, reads KAGVTQTPRYLIKTRGQQVTLSCSPISGHRSVSWYQQTPGQGLQFLFEYFSETQRNKGNFPGRFSGRQFSNSRSEMNVSTLELGDSALYLCASSAKNEQYFGPGTRLTVT.

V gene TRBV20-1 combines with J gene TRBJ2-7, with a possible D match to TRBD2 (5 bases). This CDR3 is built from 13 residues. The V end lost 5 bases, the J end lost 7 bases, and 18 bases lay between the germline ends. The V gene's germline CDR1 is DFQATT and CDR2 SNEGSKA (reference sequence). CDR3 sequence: CSARRESPREQYF. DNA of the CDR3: TGCAGTGCTCGTAGGGAGAGTCCCCGGGAGCAGTACTTC.

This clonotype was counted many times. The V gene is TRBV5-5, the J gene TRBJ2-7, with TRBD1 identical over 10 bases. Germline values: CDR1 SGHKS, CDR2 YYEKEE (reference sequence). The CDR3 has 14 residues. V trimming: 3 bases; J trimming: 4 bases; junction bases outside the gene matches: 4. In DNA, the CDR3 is TGTGCCAGCAGCTCCCGGACAGGGGGGTACGAGCAGTACTTC. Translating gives CASSSRTGGYEQYF. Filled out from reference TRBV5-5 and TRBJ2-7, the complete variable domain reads DAGVTQSPTHLIKTRGQQVTLRCSPISGHKSVSWYQQVLGQGPQFIFQYYEKEERGRGNFPDRFSARQFPNYSSELNVNALLLGDSALYLCASSSRTGGYEQYFGPGTRLTVT.

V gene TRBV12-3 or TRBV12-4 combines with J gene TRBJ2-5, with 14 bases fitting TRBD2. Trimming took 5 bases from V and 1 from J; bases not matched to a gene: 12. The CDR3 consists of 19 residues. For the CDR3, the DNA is TGTGCCAGCAGTGCCCTCGGGACTAGCGGGAGACAATTCCAAGAGACCCAGTACTTC. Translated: CASSALGTSGRQFQETQYF.

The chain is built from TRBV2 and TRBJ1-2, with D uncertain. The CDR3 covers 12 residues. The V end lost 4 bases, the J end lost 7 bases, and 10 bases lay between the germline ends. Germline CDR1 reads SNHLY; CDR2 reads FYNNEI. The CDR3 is CASSVTVSGYTF. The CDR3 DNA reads TGTGCCAGCAGTGTTACTGTGTCTGGCTACACCTTC.

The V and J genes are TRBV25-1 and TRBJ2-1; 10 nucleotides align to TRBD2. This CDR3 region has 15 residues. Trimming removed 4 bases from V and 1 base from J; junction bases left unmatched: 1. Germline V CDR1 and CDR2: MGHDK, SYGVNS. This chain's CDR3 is CASSAAGGSYNEQFF. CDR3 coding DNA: TGTGCCAGCAGTGCAGCGGGAGGGTCCTACAATGAGCAGTTCTTC.

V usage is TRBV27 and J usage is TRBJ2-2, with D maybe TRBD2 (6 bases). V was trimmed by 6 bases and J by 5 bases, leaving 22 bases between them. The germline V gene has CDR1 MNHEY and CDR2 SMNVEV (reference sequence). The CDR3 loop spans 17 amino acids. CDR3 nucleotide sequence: TGTGCCAGCAGCTCGCTCTCGGGACTCCGAGGGACCGGGGAGCTGTTTTTT. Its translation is CASSSLSGLRGTGELFF.

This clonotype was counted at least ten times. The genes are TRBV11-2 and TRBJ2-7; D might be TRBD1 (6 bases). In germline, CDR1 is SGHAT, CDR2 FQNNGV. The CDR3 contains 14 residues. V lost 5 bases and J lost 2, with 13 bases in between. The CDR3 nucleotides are TGTGCCAGCAGCCCTGGGACACCGCCCTACGAGCAGTACTTC. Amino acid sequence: CASSPGTPPYEQYF.

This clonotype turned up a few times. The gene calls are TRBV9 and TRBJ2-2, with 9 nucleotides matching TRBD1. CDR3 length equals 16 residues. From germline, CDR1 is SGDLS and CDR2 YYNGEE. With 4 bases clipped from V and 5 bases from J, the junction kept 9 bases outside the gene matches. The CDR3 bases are TGTGCCAGCAGCATTCGGGACAGGGCCTATACCGGGGAGCTGTTTTTT. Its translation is CASSIRDRAYTGELFF.

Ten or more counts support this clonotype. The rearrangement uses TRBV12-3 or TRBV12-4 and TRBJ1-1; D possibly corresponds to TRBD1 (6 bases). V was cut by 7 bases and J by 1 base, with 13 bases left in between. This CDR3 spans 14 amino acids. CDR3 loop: CASTEGQKNTEAFF. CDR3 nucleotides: TGTGCCAGCACCGAAGGACAGAAGAACACTGAAGCTTTCTTT.

The CDR3 DNA reads as TGTGCCAGCAGTCGTTTAGGCGTGCCACACGAGCAGTACTTC. Amino acids: CASSRLGVPHEQYF. The genes are TRBV28 and TRBJ2-7; D is unresolved. The V end lost 5 bases, the J end lost 5 bases, and 16 bases lay between the germline ends. Germline V CDR1 and CDR2: MDHEN, SYDVKM. There are 14 residues in the CDR3.

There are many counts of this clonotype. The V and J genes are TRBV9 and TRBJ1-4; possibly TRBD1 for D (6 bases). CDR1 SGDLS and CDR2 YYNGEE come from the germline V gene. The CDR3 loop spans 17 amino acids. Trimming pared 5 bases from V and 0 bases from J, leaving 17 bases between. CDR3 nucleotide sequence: TGTGCCAGCAGTCCCAGGGGACGGCTTGCAACTAATGAAAAACTGTTTTTT. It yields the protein CASSPRGRLATNEKLFF. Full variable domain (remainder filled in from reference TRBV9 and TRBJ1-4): DSGVTQTPKHLITATGQRVTLRCSPRSGDLSVYWYQQSLDQGLQFLIQYYNGEERAKGNILERFSAQQFPDLHSELNLSSLELGDSALYFCASSPRGRLATNEKLFFGSGTQLSVL.

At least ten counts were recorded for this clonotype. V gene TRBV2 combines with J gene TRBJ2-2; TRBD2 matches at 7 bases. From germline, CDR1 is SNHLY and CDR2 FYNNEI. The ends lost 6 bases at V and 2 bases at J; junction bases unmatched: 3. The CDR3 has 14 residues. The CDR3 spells CASRPTSNTGELFF. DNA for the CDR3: TGTGCCAGCAGACCGACTAGCAACACCGGGGAGCTGTTTTTT.

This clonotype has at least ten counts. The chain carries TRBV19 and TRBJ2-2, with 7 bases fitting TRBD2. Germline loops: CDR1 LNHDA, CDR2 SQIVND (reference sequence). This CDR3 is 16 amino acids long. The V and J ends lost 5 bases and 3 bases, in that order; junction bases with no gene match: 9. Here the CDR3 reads CASSPWSGTYTGELFF. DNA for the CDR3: TGTGCCAGTAGTCCGTGGAGCGGGACCTACACCGGGGAGCTGTTTTTT.

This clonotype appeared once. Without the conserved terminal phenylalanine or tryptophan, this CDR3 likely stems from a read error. This CDR3 is CATSDRRLYSNQPQHL. The CDR3 nucleotides are TGTGCCACTAGCGATAGAAGACTATATAGCAATCAGCCCCAGCATCTT. J is TRBJ1-5 and V is TRBV15, with D unresolved. From germline, CDR1 is LNHNV and CDR2 YYDKDF (reference sequence). V dropped 9 bases and J dropped 0 bases, with 18 bases sitting between them. CDR3 length: 16 amino acids.

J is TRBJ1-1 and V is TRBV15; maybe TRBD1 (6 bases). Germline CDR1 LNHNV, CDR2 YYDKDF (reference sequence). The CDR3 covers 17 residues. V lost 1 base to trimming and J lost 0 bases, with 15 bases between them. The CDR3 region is CATSRAVGGPMNTEAFF. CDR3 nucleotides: TGTGCCACCAGCAGAGCGGTAGGGGGGCCCATGAACACTGAAGCTTTCTTT.

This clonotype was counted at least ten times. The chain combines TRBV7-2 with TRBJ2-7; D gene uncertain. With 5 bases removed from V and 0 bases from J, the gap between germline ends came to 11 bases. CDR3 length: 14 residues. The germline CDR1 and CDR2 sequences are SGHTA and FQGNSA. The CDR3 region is CASSLYVNSYEQYF. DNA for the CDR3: TGTGCCAGCAGCCTGTACGTCAACTCCTACGAGCAGTACTTC.

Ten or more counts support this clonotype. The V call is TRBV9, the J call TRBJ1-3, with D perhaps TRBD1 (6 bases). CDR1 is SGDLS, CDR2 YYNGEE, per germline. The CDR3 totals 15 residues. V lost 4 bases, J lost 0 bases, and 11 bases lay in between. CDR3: CASSPKTGSGNTIYF. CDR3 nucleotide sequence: TGTGCCAGCAGCCCTAAGACAGGCTCTGGAAACACCATATATTTT.

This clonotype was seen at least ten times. The DNA for the CDR3 is TGTGCCAGCAGCTTAGCGCTCACGCTGAACACTGAAGCTTTCTTT. Translating gives CASSLALTLNTEAFF. The chain links TRBV7-6 to TRBJ1-1, with D unresolved. V lost 0 bases and J lost 0, with 8 bases in between. Germline V gives CDR1 SGHVS, CDR2 FNYEAQ. The CDR3 is made up of 15 amino acids.

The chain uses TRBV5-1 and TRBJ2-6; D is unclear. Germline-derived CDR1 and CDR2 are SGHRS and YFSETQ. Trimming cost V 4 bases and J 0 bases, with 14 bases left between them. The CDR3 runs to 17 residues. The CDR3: CASSQDGQTSGANVLTF. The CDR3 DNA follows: TGCGCCAGCAGCCAAGATGGGCAGACCTCTGGGGCCAACGTCCTGACTTTC. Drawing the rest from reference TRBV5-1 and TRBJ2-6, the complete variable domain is KAGVTQTPRYLIKTRGQQVTLSCSPISGHRSVSWYQQTPGQGLQFLFEYFSETQRNKGNFPGRFSGRQFSNSRSEMNVSTLELGDSALYLCASSQDGQTSGANVLTFGAGSRLTVL.

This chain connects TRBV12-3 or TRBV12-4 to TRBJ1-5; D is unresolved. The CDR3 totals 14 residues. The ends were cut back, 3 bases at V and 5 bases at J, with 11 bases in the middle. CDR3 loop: CASSLTLGDQPQHF. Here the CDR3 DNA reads TGTGCCAGCAGTTTGACTTTGGGAGATCAGCCCCAGCATTTT.

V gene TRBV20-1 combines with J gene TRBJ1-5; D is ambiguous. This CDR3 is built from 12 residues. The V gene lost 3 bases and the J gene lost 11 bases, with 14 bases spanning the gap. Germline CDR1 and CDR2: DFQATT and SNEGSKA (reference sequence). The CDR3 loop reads CSARLQKETQHF. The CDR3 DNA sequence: TGCAGTGCTAGGTTACAGAAAGAGACCCAGCATTTT.

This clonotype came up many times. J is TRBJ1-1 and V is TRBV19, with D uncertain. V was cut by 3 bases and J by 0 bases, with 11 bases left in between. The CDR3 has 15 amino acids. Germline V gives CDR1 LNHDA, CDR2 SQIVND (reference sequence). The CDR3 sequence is CASSIGRVMNTEAFF. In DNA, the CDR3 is TGTGCCAGTAGTATTGGGAGGGTAATGAACACTGAAGCTTTCTTT. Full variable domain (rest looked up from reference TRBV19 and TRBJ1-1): DGGITQSPKYLFRKEGQNVTLSCEQNLNHDAMYWYRQDPGQGLRLIYYSQIVNDFQKGDIAEGYSVSREKKESFPLTVTSAQKNPTAFYLCASSIGRVMNTEAFFGQGTRLTVV.

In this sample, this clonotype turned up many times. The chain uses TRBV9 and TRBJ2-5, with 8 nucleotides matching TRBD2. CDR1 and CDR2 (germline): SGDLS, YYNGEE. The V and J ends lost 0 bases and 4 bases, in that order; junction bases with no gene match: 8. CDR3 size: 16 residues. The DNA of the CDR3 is TGTGCCAGCAGCGTAGCCAACGGGGGGGCAGGAGAGACCCAGTACTTC. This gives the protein CASSVANGGAGETQYF.

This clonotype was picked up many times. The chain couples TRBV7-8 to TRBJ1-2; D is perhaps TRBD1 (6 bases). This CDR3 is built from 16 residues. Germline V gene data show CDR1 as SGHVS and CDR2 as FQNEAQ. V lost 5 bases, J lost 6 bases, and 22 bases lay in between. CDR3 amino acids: CASSPGVGGRWDGYTF. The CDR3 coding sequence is TGTGCCAGCAGCCCGGGGGTTGGGGGGCGCTGGGATGGCTACACCTTC.

CDR3 sequence reads: CSFGWNEKLFF. The CDR3 DNA follows: TGCAGCTTTGGATGGAACGAAAAACTGTTTTTT. The gene calls are TRBV29-1 and TRBJ1-4; no clear D. The germline V gene has CDR1 SQVTM and CDR2 ANQGSEA. Trimming removed 8 bases from V and 8 bases from J, with 12 bases in between. The CDR3 loop spans 11 amino acids.

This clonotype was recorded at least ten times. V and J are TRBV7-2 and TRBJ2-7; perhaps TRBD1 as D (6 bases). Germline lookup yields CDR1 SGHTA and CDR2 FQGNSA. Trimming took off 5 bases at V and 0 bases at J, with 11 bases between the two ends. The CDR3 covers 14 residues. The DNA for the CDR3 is TGTGCCAGCAGCCCAGGGGCAAACTCCTACGAGCAGTACTTC. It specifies CASSPGANSYEQYF.

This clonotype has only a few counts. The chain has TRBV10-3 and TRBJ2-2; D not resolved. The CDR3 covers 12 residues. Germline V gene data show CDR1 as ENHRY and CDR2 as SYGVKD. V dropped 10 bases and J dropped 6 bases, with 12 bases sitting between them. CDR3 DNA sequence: TGTGCCAGCAGAACGCTACCCGGGGAGCTGTTTTTT. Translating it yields CASRTLPGELFF.